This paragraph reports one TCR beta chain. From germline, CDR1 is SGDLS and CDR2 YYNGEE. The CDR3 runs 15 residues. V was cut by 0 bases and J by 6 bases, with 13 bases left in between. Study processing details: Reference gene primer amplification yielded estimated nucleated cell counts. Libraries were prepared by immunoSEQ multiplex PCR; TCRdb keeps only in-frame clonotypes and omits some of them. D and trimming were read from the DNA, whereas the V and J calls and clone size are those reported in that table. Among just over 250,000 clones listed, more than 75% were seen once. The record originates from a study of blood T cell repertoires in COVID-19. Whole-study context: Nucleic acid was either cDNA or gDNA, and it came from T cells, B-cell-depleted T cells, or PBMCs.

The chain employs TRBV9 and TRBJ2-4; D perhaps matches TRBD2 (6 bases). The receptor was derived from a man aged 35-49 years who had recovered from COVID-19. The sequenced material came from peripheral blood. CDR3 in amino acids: CASSVADGRGNIQYF. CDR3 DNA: TGTGCCAGCAGCGTAGCTGACGGGAGAGGAAACATTCAGTACTTC.